This entry lists 25 T cell receptor beta chains sequenced from one sample in a study of OX40 agonist ivuxolimab in advanced cancers. Method: immunoSEQ multiplex PCR; TCRdb's copy keeps in-frame clones and lacks some. The repertoire has 80,000 or so clones, about 88% of them found once; the top ten carry about 8.6%. Material: CD4+ or CD8+ T cells sorted from blood, obtained in a trial of the OX40 agonist ivuxolimab. These receptors were taken from an adult with an advanced solid tumor such as melanoma, head and neck, liver or kidney cancer.

The chain couples TRBV10-1 to TRBJ2-3; no clear D. Germline CDR1 and CDR2: WNHNN and SYGVQD (reference sequence). V dropped 0 bases and J dropped 4 bases, with 14 bases sitting between them. The CDR3 totals 16 residues. The CDR3 DNA reads as TGCGCCAGCAGTGAGTCGTCGTTAGGATTCGCAGATACGCAGTATTTT. It codes for CASSESSLGFADTQYF.

The rearrangement joins TRBV28 to TRBJ1-3; D possibly corresponds to TRBD1 (5 bases). CDR1 is MDHEN, CDR2 SYDVKM, per germline. V was shortened by 6 bases and J by 4 bases, with 22 bases between the two germline ends. The CDR3 totals 17 residues. This CDR3 reads CASRSQEEGLLGNTIYF. The CDR3 coding sequence is TGTGCCAGCAGATCCCAGGAGGAGGGACTATTAGGAAACACCATATATTTT.

The V gene is TRBV27, the J gene TRBJ2-5; D may be TRBD1 (5 bases). Germline-derived CDR1 and CDR2 are MNHEY and SMNVEV (reference sequence). V lost 1 base, J lost 1 base, and 10 bases lay in between. The CDR3 sequence is 15 residues long. This CDR3 reads CASSLFRAGQETQYF. Written as DNA, the CDR3 is TGTGCCAGCAGTTTATTCAGGGCAGGCCAAGAGACCCAGTACTTC.

The chain carries TRBV5-1 and TRBJ1-4; tentative D call: TRBD1 (6 bases). Trimming left V 5 bases short and J 5 bases short, with 10 bases between. The CDR3 has 13 residues. Germline CDR1 reads SGHRS; CDR2 reads YFSETQ. CDR3: CASSSDRNEKLFF. The CDR3 bases are TGCGCCAGCAGTTCCGACAGGAATGAAAAACTGTTTTTT.

This chain uses TRBV19 with TRBJ2-6, with no clear D. Germline loops: CDR1 LNHDA, CDR2 SQIVND (reference sequence). V was clipped by 7 bases and J by 1 base, with 5 bases between them. The CDR3 consists of 13 residues. In nucleotides, the CDR3 is TGTGCCAGTACGTTATCTGGGGCCAACGTCCTGACTTTC. Protein sequence: CASTLSGANVLTF. Variable domain in full (rest from reference TRBV19 and TRBJ2-6): DGGITQSPKYLFRKEGQNVTLSCEQNLNHDAMYWYRQDPGQGLRLIYYSQIVNDFQKGDIAEGYSVSREKKESFPLTVTSAQKNPTAFYLCASTLSGANVLTFGAGSRLTVL.

The CDR3 loop reads CASRPQGQVTGELFF. CDR3 nucleotides: TGTGCCAGCCGCCCCCAGGGGCAGGTGACCGGGGAGCTGTTTTTT. The V call is TRBV19, the J call TRBJ2-2; possibly TRBD1 for D (6 bases). The CDR3 contains 15 residues. The V gene lost 9 bases and the J gene lost 5 bases, with 19 bases spanning the gap. The V gene's germline CDR1 is LNHDA and CDR2 SQIVND (reference sequence). Combining the CDR3 with reference TRBV19 and TRBJ2-2 gives the whole variable domain DGGITQSPKYLFRKEGQNVTLSCEQNLNHDAMYWYRQDPGQGLRLIYYSQIVNDFQKGDIAEGYSVSREKKESFPLTVTSAQKNPTAFYLCASRPQGQVTGELFFGEGSRLTVL.

About this clone itself: The junction differs from germline at one of its ends, possibly a read error. Within the sample, other DNA sequences also encode this same CDR3. The V and J genes are TRBV18 and TRBJ2-6; tentative D call: TRBD2 (5 bases). The CDR3 has 15 residues. CDR1 and CDR2 from the germline V gene are KGHSH and LQKENI. The CDR3 reads CASSPPGSSANVLTF. The CDR3 nucleotides read TGCGCCAGCTCACCACCGGGGTCAAGCGCCAACGTCCTGACTTTC.

This chain uses TRBV30 with TRBJ1-6; D not resolved. Germline V gives CDR1 GTSNPN, CDR2 SVGIG (reference sequence). Trimming stripped 2 bases from V and 10 bases from J, with 12 bases between. This CDR3 comprises 13 residues. CDR3 in amino acids: CAWSRGSYSPLHF. DNA of the CDR3: TGTGCCTGGAGTCGAGGCAGCTACTCACCCCTCCACTTT. The full variable domain, in which reference TRBV30 and TRBJ1-6 provide the parts outside the CDR3, is SQTIHQWPATLVQPVGSPLSLECTVEGTSNPNLYWYRQAAGRGLQLLFYSVGIGQISSEVPQNLSASRPQDRQFILSSKKLLLSDSGFYLCAWSRGSYSPLHFGNGTRLTVT.

The rearrangement links TRBV28 to TRBJ1-3, with TRBD1 identical over 7 bases. The germline CDR1 and CDR2 sequences are MDHEN and SYDVKM. This CDR3 region has 13 residues. V lost 8 bases and J lost 0; bases outside the gene matches: 1. CDR3 nucleotides: TGTGCCAGCGGACAGGTCTCTGGAAACACCATATATTTT. Protein: CASGQVSGNTIYF.

The V call is TRBV6-1, the J call TRBJ2-5, with D possibly TRBD2 on 6 matching bases. Trimming stripped 4 bases from V and 1 base from J, with 13 bases between. The germline gives CDR1 MNHNS, CDR2 SASEGT. The CDR3 spans 15 residues. This CDR3 reads CASSVGPGLQETQYF. CDR3 bases: TGTGCCAGCAGTGTTGGACCGGGACTCCAAGAGACCCAGTACTTC.

This clone was seen only once. V usage is TRBV5-5 and J usage is TRBJ1-5, with TRBD1 as a possible D gene (5 bases). CDR1 is SGHKS, CDR2 YYEKEE, per germline (reference sequence). V was trimmed by 1 base and J by 0 bases, leaving 14 bases between them. The CDR3 covers 17 residues. The CDR3 sequence is CASSLRPGTYSNQPQHF. CDR3 DNA: TGTGCCAGCAGCTTGCGCCCAGGGACCTATAGCAATCAGCCCCAGCATTTT.

This chain uses TRBV28 with TRBJ2-1; no clear D. V gave up 1 base and J gave up 9 bases, with 22 bases separating them. Germline V gene data show CDR1 as MDHEN and CDR2 as SYDVKM. This CDR3 spans 17 amino acids. CDR3 DNA: TGTGCCAGCAGTTTATCGAATCTGGGCTCTAGGGTCGGTGAGCAGTTCTTC. It translates to CASSLSNLGSRVGEQFF. The variable domain in full, completed from reference TRBV28 and TRBJ2-1, reads DVKVTQSSRYLVKRTGEKVFLECVQDMDHENMFWYRQDPGLGLRLIYFSYDVKMKEKGDIPEGYSVSREKKERFSLILESASTNQTSMYLCASSLSNLGSRVGEQFFGPGTRLTVL.

The rearrangement joins TRBV30 to TRBJ2-4, with D unresolved. Between the trimmed V and J ends, which lost 4 bases and 1 base, there was a span of 8 bases. Germline V gene lookup returns CDR1 GTSNPN and CDR2 SVGIG (reference sequence). The CDR3 totals 13 residues. The CDR3: CAWKPGAKNIQYF. The DNA of the CDR3 is TGTGCCTGGAAGCCCGGGGCCAAAAACATTCAGTACTTC. The variable domain in full, with the rest retrieved from reference TRBV30 and TRBJ2-4, is SQTIHQWPATLVQPVGSPLSLECTVEGTSNPNLYWYRQAAGRGLQLLFYSVGIGQISSEVPQNLSASRPQDRQFILSSKKLLLSDSGFYLCAWKPGAKNIQYFGAGTRLSVL.

The genes are TRBV7-2 and TRBJ1-5, with TRBD1 identical over 7 bases. Germline CDR1 SGHTA, CDR2 FQGNSA. The CDR3 has 14 residues. V lost 5 bases, J lost 5 bases, and 6 bases stayed unmatched. The CDR3, as DNA: TGTGCCAGCAGCCGCGGGACAGATTATCAGCCCCAGCATTTT. As protein: CASSRGTDYQPQHF.

The chain joins TRBV2 to TRBJ1-2; D is unclear. Germline CDR1 SNHLY, CDR2 FYNNEI. Deletions cut 6 bases from V and 0 bases from J, with 8 bases between. This CDR3 has 13 amino acids. The CDR3 DNA reads TGTGCCAGCAGCCTCACAGCTAACTATGGCTACACCTTC. Residues: CASSLTANYGYTF.

V is TRBV6-5 and J is TRBJ2-3; 12 bases are a match to TRBD2. There are 15 residues in the CDR3. Germline CDR1 is MNHEY and CDR2 is SVGAGI. After removal of 5 bases from V and 4 bases from J, the junction contained 4 bases not matched to a gene. The CDR3 DNA follows: TGTGCCAGCAGTAGGACTAGCGGGATCCCAGATACGCAGTATTTT. This encodes CASSRTSGIPDTQYF.

In this sample, this clone turned up once. This chain uses TRBV11-3 with TRBJ2-2; D gene ambiguous. The CDR3 consists of 13 residues. Germline CDR1 and CDR2: SGHNT and YENEEA. Between the trimmed V and J ends, which lost 0 bases and 5 bases, there was a span of 4 bases. In DNA, the CDR3 is TGTGCCAGCAGCTTAGAAGGGACCGGGGAGCTGTTTTTT. Its translation is CASSLEGTGELFF.

In this sample, this clone turned up once. This rearrangement joins TRBV2 to TRBJ2-3, with D uncertain. V was shortened by 8 bases and J by 4 bases, with 10 bases between the two germline ends. Germline V gene lookup returns CDR1 SNHLY and CDR2 FYNNEI. The CDR3 is 12 residues long. CDR3 loop: CASRRGSDTQYF. CDR3 nucleotide sequence: TGTGCCAGCCGAAGAGGTTCAGATACGCAGTATTTT.

The genes are TRBV15 and TRBJ2-7, with D tentatively TRBD1 (5 bases). This CDR3 comprises 16 residues. From germline, CDR1 is LNHNV and CDR2 YYDKDF (reference sequence). V lost 0 bases, J lost 0 bases, and 12 bases lay in between. CDR3 protein: CATSRDLGPFSYEQYF. CDR3 nucleotides: TGTGCCACCAGCAGAGATCTGGGGCCTTTCTCCTACGAGCAGTACTTC.

The V and J genes are TRBV28 and TRBJ2-6; D remains unclear. Per germline, CDR1 MDHEN and CDR2 SYDVKM. This CDR3 is 17 amino acids long. The V and J ends lost 4 bases and 5 bases respectively, with 18 bases between them. CDR3 nucleotides: TGTGCCAGCAGTTATGGCGTGACACAAAGTCGGGCCAACGTCCTGACTTTC. It is translated as CASSYGVTQSRANVLTF.

This clone was counted once. The CDR3 DNA follows: TGTGCCAGCAGCCAAGACAGGGCGAACACTGAAGCTTTCTTT. Protein: CASSQDRANTEAFF. The chain uses TRBV7-9 and TRBJ1-1; 7 bases are a match to TRBD1. The germline CDR1 and CDR2 sequences are SEHNR and FQNEAQ (reference sequence). This CDR3 spans 14 amino acids. V shed 5 bases, J shed 1 base, and the junction held 4 bases outside the gene matches.

The CDR3 spells CASSETRGTGELFF. The CDR3, as DNA: TGTGCCAGCAGTGAGACCCGGGGCACCGGGGAGCTGTTTTTT. The chain links TRBV2 to TRBJ2-2; D may be TRBD2 (5 bases). Trimming took off 3 bases at V and 4 bases at J, with 9 bases between the two ends. The germline V gene has CDR1 SNHLY and CDR2 FYNNEI. There are 14 residues in the CDR3.

A note on this clone: Its ends do not fully match the called genes, so a read error is possible. The genes are TRBV2 and TRBJ2-3; 8 bases are shared with TRBD1. The CDR3 totals 12 residues. Per germline, CDR1 SNHLY and CDR2 FYNNEI. CDR3 DNA sequence: TGTGCCAGCAGTGAGGGGACAGGTACGCAGTATTTT. This encodes CASSEGTGTQYF. The entire variable domain, with the rest obtained from reference TRBV2 and TRBJ2-3, is as follows: EPEVTQTPSHQVTQMGQEVILRCVPISNHLYFYWYRQILGQKVEFLVSFYNNEISEKSEIFDDQFSVERPDGSNFTLKIRSTKLEDSAMYFCASSEGTGTQYFGPGTRLTVL.

The V gene is TRBV2, the J gene TRBJ2-2; 7 positions match TRBD1. Per the germline V gene, CDR1 is SNHLY and CDR2 is FYNNEI. Trimming at V came to 2 bases and at J to 0 bases, leaving 9 bases not matched to a gene. The CDR3 spans 18 residues. In nucleotides, the CDR3 is TGTGCCAGCAGTGAATTTGTGAGGGGGCGTTCGAACACCGGGGAGCTGTTTTTT. It is translated as CASSEFVRGRSNTGELFF.

The CDR3 here is CASRRGGGQRQPQHF. The CDR3 DNA sequence: TGTGCCAGCAGGCGGGGCGGGGGGCAAAGGCAGCCCCAGCATTTT. The rearrangement joins TRBV2 to TRBJ1-5; maybe TRBD1 (6 bases). CDR3 size: 15 residues. Deletions cut 6 bases from V and 7 bases from J, with 19 bases between. Germline-derived CDR1 and CDR2 are SNHLY and FYNNEI.